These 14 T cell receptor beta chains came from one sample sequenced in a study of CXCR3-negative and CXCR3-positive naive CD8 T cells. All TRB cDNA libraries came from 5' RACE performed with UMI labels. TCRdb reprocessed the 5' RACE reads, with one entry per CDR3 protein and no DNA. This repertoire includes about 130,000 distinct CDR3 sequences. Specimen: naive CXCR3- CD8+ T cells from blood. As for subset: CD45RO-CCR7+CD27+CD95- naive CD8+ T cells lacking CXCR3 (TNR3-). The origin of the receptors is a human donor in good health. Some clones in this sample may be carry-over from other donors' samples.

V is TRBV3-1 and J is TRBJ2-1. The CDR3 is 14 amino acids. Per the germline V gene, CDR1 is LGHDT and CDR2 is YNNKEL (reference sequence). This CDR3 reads CASSQDLLNNEQFF.

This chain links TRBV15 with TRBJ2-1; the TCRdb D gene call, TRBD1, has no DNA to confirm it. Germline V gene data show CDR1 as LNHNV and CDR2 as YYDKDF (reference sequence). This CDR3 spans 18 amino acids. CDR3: CATSRGGGSFESYNEQFF. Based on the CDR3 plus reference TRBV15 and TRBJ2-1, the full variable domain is DAMVIQNPRYQVTQFGKPVTLSCSQTLNHNVMYWYQQKSSQAPKLLFHYYDKDFNNEADTPDNFQSRRPNTSFCFLDIRSPGLGDTAMYLCATSRGGGSFESYNEQFFGPGTRLTVL.

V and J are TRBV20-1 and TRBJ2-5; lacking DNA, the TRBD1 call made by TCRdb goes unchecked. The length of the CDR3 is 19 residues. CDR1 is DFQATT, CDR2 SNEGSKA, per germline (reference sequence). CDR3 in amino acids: CSARDWAPPQRIGQETQYF.

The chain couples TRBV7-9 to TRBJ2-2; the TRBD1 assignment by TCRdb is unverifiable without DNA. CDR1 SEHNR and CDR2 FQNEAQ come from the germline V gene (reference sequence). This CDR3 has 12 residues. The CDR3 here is CARGRNTGELFF.

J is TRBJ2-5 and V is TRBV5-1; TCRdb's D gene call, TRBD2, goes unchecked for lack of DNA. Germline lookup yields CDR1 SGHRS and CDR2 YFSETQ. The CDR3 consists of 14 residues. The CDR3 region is CASSEGLAEETQYF.

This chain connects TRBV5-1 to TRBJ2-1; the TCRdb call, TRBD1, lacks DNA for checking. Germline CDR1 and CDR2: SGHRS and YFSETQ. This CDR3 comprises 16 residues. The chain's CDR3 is CASSPNTGYLYNEQFF.

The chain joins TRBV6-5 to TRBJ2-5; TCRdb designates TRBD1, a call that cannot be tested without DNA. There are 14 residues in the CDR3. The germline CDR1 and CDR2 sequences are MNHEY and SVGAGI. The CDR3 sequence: CASSYSGADGAQYF.

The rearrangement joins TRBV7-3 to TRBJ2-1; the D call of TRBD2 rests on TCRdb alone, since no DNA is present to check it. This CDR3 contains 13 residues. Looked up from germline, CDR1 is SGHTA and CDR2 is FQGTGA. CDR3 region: CASSTSIGPEQFF.

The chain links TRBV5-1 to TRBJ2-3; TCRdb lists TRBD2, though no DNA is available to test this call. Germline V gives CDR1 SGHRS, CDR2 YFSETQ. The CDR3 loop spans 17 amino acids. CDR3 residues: CASSLGPDYTFTDTQYF. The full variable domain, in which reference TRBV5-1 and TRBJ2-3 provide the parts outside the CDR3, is KAGVTQTPRYLIKTRGQQVTLSCSPISGHRSVSWYQQTPGQGLQFLFEYFSETQRNKGNFPGRFSGRQFSNSRSEMNVSTLELGDSALYLCASSLGPDYTFTDTQYFGPGTRLTVL.

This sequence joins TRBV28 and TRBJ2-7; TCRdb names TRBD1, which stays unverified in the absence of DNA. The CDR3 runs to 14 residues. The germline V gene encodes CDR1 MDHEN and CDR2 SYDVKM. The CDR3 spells CASSFRGTTYEQYF. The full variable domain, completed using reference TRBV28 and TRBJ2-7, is DVKVTQSSRYLVKRTGEKVFLECVQDMDHENMFWYRQDPGLGLRLIYFSYDVKMKEKGDIPEGYSVSREKKERFSLILESASTNQTSMYLCASSFRGTTYEQYFGPGTRLTVT.

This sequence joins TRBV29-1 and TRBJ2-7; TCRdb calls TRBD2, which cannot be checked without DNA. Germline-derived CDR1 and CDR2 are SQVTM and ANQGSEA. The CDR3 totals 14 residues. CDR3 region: CSVSGLAETYEQYF.

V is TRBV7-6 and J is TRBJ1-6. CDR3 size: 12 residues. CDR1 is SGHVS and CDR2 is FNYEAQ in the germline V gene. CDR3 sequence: CASSLASSPLHF.

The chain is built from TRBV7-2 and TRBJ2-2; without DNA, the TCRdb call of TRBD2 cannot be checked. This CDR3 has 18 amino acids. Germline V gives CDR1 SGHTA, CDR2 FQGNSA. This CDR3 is CASSLSSFLAGVDGELFF.

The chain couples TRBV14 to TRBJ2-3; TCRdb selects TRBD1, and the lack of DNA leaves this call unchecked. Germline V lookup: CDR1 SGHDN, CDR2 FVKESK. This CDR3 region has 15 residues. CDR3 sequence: CASSQVLDRGNTQYF.